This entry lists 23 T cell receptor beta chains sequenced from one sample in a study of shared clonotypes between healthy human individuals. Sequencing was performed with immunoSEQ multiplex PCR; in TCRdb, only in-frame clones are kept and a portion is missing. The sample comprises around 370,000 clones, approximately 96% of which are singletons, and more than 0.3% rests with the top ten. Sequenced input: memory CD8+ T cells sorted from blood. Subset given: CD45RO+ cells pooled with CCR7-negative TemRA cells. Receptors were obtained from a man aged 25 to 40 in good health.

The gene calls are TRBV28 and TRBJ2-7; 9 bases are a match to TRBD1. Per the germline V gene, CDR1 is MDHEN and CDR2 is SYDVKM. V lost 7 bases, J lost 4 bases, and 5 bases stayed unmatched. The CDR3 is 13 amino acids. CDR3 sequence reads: CASTPGQGYEQYF. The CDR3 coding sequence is TGTGCCAGCACCCCGGGACAGGGTTACGAGCAGTACTTC.

The CDR3 reads CASSEGGTDTQYF. The CDR3 DNA follows: TGTGCCAGCAGTGAAGGGGGCACAGATACGCAGTATTTT. This rearrangement joins TRBV6-1 to TRBJ2-3; D unresolved. CDR3 length equals 13 residues. Trimming shortened V by 1 base and J by 1 base, and 3 bases separated the two germline ends. Germline loops: CDR1 MNHNS, CDR2 SASEGT.

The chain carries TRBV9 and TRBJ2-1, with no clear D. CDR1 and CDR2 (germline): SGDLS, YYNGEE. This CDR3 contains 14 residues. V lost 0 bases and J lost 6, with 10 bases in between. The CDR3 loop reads CASSVGTYLNEQFF. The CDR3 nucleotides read TGTGCCAGCAGCGTAGGAACTTACCTCAATGAGCAGTTCTTC.

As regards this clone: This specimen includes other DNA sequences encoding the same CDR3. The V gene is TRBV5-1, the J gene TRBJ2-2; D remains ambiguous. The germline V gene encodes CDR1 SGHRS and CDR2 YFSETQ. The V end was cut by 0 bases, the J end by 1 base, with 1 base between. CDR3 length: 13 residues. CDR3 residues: CASSLGNTGELFF. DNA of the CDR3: TGCGCCAGCAGCTTGGGGAACACCGGGGAGCTGTTTTTT.

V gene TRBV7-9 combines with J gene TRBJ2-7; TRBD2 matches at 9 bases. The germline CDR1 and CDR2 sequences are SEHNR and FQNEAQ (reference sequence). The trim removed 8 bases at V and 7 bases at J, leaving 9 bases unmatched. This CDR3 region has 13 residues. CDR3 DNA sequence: TGTGCCAGCGTTAAGGGTCTAGCGGGAGAGCAGTACTTC. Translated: CASVKGLAGEQYF.

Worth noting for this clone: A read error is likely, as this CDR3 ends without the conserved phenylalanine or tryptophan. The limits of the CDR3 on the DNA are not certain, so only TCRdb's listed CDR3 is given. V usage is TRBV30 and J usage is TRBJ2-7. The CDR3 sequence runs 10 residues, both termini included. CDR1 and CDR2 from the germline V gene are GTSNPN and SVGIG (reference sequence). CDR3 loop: CAWIPGPPWR.

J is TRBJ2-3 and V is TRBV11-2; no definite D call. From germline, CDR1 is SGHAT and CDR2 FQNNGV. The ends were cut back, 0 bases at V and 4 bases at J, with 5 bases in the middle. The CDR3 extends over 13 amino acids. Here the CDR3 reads CASSLEWPDTQYF. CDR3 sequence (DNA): TGTGCCAGCAGCTTAGAATGGCCAGATACGCAGTATTTT.

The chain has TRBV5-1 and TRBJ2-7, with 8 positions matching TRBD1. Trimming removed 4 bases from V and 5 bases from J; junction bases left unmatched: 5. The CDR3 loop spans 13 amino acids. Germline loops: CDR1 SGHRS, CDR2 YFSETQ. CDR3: CASSRTGFDEQYF. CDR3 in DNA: TGCGCCAGCAGCCGGACAGGGTTCGACGAGCAGTACTTC.

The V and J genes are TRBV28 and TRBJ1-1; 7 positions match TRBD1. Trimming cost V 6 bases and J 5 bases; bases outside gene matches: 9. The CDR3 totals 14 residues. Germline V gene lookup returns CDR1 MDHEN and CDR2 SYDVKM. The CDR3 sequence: CASRWGGGATEAFF. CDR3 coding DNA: TGTGCCAGCAGGTGGGGAGGGGGCGCGACTGAAGCTTTCTTT.

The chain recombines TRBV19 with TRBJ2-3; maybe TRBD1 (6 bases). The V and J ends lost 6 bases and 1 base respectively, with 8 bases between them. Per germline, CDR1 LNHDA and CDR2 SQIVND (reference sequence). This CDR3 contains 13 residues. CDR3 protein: CASRRQGTDTQYF. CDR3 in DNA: TGTGCCAGTAGAAGACAGGGCACAGATACGCAGTATTTT.

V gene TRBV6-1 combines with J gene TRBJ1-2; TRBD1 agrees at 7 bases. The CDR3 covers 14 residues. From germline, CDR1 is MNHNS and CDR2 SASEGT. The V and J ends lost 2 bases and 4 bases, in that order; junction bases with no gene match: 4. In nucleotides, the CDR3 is TGTGCCAGCAGTGAAAGGACAGGAGGCTATGGCTACACCTTC. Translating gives CASSERTGGYGYTF.

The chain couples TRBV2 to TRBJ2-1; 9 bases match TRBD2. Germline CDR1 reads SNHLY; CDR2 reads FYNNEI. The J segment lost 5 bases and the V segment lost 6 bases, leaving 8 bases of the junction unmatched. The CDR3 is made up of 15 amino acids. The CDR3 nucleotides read TGTGCCAGCAGGAAGGCTAGCGGGGCCAACAATGAGCAGTTCTTC. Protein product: CASRKASGANNEQFF.

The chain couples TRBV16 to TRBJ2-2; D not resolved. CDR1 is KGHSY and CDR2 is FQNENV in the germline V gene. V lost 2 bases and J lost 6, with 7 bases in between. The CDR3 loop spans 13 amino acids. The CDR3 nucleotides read TGTGCCAGCAGCCAAGAGGCCGCCGGGGAGCTGTTTTTT. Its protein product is CASSQEAAGELFF.

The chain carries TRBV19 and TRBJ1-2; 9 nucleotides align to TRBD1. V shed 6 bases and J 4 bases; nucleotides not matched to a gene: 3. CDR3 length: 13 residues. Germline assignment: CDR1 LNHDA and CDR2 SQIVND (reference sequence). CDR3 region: CASSTGGIYGYTF. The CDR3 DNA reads TGTGCCAGTAGCACAGGGGGCATCTATGGCTACACCTTC.

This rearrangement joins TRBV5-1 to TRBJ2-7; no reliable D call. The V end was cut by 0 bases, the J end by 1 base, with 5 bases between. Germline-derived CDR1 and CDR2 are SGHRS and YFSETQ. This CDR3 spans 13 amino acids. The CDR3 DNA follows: TGCGCCAGCAGCTTGGAATTTTCCTACGAGCAGTACTTC. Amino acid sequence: CASSLEFSYEQYF.

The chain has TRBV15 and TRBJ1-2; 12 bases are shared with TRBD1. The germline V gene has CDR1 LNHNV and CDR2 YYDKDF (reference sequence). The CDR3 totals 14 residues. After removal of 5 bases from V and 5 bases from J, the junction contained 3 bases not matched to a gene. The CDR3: CATSRDRGLYGYTF. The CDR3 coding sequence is TGTGCCACCAGCCGGGACAGGGGGCTGTATGGCTACACCTTC.

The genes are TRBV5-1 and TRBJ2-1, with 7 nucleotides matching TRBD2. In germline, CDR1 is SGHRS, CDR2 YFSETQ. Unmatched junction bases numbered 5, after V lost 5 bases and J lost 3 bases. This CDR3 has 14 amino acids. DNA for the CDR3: TGCGCCAGCAGGGGGGACTACAACTACAATGAGCAGTTCTTC. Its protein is CASRGDYNYNEQFF.

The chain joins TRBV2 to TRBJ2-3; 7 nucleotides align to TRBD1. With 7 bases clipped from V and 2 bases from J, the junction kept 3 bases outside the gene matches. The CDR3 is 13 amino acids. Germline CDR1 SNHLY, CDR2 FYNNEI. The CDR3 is CASIGGPTDTQYF. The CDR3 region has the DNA TGTGCCAGCATAGGGGGCCCCACAGATACGCAGTATTTT.

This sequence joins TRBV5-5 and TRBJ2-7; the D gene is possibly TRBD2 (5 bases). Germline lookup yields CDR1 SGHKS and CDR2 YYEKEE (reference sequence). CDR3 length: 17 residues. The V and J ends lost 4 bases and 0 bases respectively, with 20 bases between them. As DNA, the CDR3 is TGTGCCAGCAGCCCGAAAAGACTAAACTTACTCTCCTACGAGCAGTACTTC. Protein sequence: CASSPKRLNLLSYEQYF. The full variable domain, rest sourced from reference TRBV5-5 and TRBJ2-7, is DAGVTQSPTHLIKTRGQQVTLRCSPISGHKSVSWYQQVLGQGPQFIFQYYEKEERGRGNFPDRFSARQFPNYSSELNVNALLLGDSALYLCASSPKRLNLLSYEQYFGPGTRLTVT.

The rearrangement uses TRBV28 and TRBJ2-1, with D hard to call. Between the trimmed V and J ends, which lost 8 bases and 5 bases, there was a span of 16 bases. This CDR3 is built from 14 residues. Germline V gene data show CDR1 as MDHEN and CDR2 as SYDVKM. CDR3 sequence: CASGPQYFDNEQFF. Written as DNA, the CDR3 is TGTGCCAGCGGCCCCCAATACTTCGACAATGAGCAGTTCTTC.

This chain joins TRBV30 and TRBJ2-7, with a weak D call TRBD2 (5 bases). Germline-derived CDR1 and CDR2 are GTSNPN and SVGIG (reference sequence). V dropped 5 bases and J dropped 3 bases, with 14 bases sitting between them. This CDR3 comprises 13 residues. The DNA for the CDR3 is TGTGCCTGGGGACTGGATCGATTCTACGAGCAGTACTTC. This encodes CAWGLDRFYEQYF.

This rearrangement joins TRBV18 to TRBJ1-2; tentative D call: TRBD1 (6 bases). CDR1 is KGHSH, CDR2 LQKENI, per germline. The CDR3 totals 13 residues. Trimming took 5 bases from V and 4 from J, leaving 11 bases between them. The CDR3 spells CASSSDSPYGYTF. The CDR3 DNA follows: TGTGCCAGCTCATCGGACAGTCCCTATGGCTACACCTTC.

The CDR3 sequence: CASSLGLPPYEQYF. CDR3 DNA: TGTGCCAGCAGTTTAGGGCTACCCCCCTACGAGCAGTACTTC. The chain is built from TRBV27 and TRBJ2-7; D not certain. Germline assignment: CDR1 MNHEY and CDR2 SMNVEV (reference sequence). V lost 2 bases and J lost 2, with 10 bases in between. The CDR3 sequence is 14 residues long.